These T cell receptor beta chains were read from a single sample in a study of cytomegalovirus exposure and HLA in healthy donors. Only in-frame clones appear in the TCRdb table, and some are missing; sequencing was by immunoSEQ multiplex PCR. The sample consists of 75,000 to 100,000 clones, roughly 70% of them appearing once. Material for sequencing was PBMCs. The receptors were gathered from a male donor in good health and CMV-seronegative. Both conserved end residues are part of each CDR3. A D gene is named only where the DNA matches it firmly. Rows give clone size only sometimes, using once, few, many, or a class for an expanded clone.

TRBV30	TRBJ2-5	.	TRBD2	TGTGCCTGGAGTATCCGGGGACTAGCGGGGGGGGGAGAGACCCAGTACTTC	CAWSIRGLAGGGETQYF
TRBV10-3	TRBJ2-1	.	.	TGTGCCATCAGTGAGGAGGGGGTGGTCAATGAGCAGTTCTTC	CAISEEGVVNEQFF
TRBV7-2	TRBJ2-5	.	TRBD1	TGTGCCAGCAGCTTAGCGGGACAGGGTGAGACCCAGTACTTC	CASSLAGQGETQYF
TRBV27	TRBJ1-5	.	TRBD1	TGTGCCAGCAGTCCCCAATCTACGGACAGGGGTCTACAGCAGCCCCAGCATTTT	CASSPQSTDRGLQQPQHF
TRBV11-1	TRBJ2-1	.	TRBD1	TGTGCCAGCAGCTGGGGGGGACAGGGCGATGAGCAGTTCTTC	CASSWGGQGDEQFF
TRBV2	TRBJ1-5	.	.	TGTGCCAGCAGTGCAGGGGACGGCAATCAGCCCCAGCATTTT	CASSAGDGNQPQHF
TRBV14	TRBJ2-1	.	TRBD2	TGTGCCAGCAGCCCGGCCCCGCGGGAGCTTAAAAATGAGCAGTTCTTC	CASSPAPRELKNEQFF
TRBV7-2	TRBJ1-4	.	TRBD1	TGTGCCAGCAGCCGACAGGGGGCCCTTAATGAAAAACTGTTTTTT	CASSRQGALNEKLFF
TRBV27	TRBJ2-2	.	.	TGTGCCAGCAGTTTTAAAGGGGTCAACACCGGGGAGCTGTTTTTT	CASSFKGVNTGELFF
TRBV25-1	TRBJ1-2	.	.	TGTGCCAGCAGTGAATGGGCAACGGTGGGCTATGGCTACACCTTC	CASSEWATVGYGYTF
TRBV9	TRBJ2-7	.	.	TGTGCCAGCAGCGTAGACGGGGGGCTGTACGAGCAGTACTTC	CASSVDGGLYEQYF
TRBV6-6	TRBJ1-1	.	.	TGTGCCAGCACCGGCGCCGGGACAATGAACACTGAAGCTTTCTTT	CASTGAGTMNTEAFF
TRBV19	TRBJ2-1	few	.	TGTGCCAGTAGTATAAACGAGTACAGCTCCTACAATGAGCAGTTCTTC	CASSINEYSSYNEQFF
TRBV23-1	TRBJ1-5	.	TRBD1	TGCGCCAGCAGTCAAAAGACAGGGGGCAGTAGAAGAGGTCAGCCCCAGCATTTT	CASSQKTGGSRRGQPQHF
TRBV6-5	TRBJ1-5	.	.	TGTGCCAGCAGTTACCAGACAGGCACGAAGTTCCCCCAGCATTTT	CASSYQTGTKFPQHF
TRBV28	TRBJ2-7	once	.	TGTGCCAGCAGCCGTAGCGGTTTCTCCTACGAGCAGTACTTC	CASSRSGFSYEQYF
TRBV6-5	TRBJ2-2	few	TRBD1	TGTGCCAGCAGGGGACAGGGTCGCACCGGGGAGCTGTTTTTT	CASRGQGRTGELFF
TRBV30	TRBJ1-1	.	.	TGTGCCTGGTGGGGGGGAACGGGCACTGAAGCTTTCTTT	CAWWGGTGTEAFF
TRBV2	TRBJ1-2	.	.	TGTGCCAGCAGTGAAGAGACAGATGGCCAATCCCCCTATGGCTACACCTTC	CASSEETDGQSPYGYTF
TRBV28	TRBJ2-1	.	.	TGTGCCAGCAGTCCGGGGCCGGGAGCCATCTACAATGAGCAGTTCTTC	CASSPGPGAIYNEQFF
TRBV13	TRBJ2-7	few	TRBD2	TGTGCCAGCAGCGTAAAGCGGGGCGAGCAGTACTTC	CASSVKRGEQYF
TRBV25-1	TRBJ2-7	.	TRBD1	TGTGCCAGCAGTGATGAAGTCCGGGACAGGGATCCCTACGAGCAGTACTTC	CASSDEVRDRDPYEQYF
TRBV13	TRBJ2-3	.	.	TGTGCCAGCGGGCTAGCTCCCACAGATACGCAGTATTTT	CASGLAPTDTQYF
TRBV10-3	TRBJ2-5	.	TRBD1	TGTGCCATCAGGGACAGGGTGGGGGAGACCCAGTACTTC	CAIRDRVGETQYF
TRBV7-2	TRBJ2-3	.	TRBD2	TGTGCCAGCAGCTTAGATGGCGGGAGAACAGATACGCAGTATTTT	CASSLDGGRTDTQYF
TRBV19	TRBJ2-1	.	TRBD2	TGTGCCAGTAGTATGGATTTAGTCGGCGGGGGTGAGCAGTTCTTC	CASSMDLVGGGEQFF
TRBV27	TRBJ1-2	once	.	TGTGCCAGCAGGCTAATCGGGGGGCGGGACTATGGCTACACCTTC	CASRLIGGRDYGYTF
TRBV6-6	TRBJ2-1	once	.	TGTGCCAGCAGTTTACGGGATGGTAGGAATGAGCAGTTCTTC	CASSLRDGRNEQFF
TRBV28	TRBJ2-1	few	TRBD1	TGTGCCAGCAGTTTAAGCACAGGGGGCTCCTACAATGAGCAGTTCTTC	CASSLSTGGSYNEQFF
TRBV30	TRBJ1-5	.	.	TGTGCCTGGAGTCCTCCGGGGGGACAGCCCCAGCATTTT	CAWSPPGGQPQHF
TRBV5-5	TRBJ2-3	once	.	TGTGCCAGCACCCCCCGAGGCCCAAGCACAGATACGCAGTATTTT	CASTPRGPSTDTQYF
TRBV5-1	TRBJ2-3	.	.	TGCGCCAGCAGCCCATACAGTGGGACAGATACGCAGTATTTT	CASSPYSGTDTQYF
TRBV6-5	TRBJ1-4	.	.	TGTGCCAGCAGCTTCCACAGGGCGACTAATGAAAAACTGTTTTTT	CASSFHRATNEKLFF
TRBV18	TRBJ2-7	.	.	TGTGCCAGCTCACCACTCAGGAACTACGAGCAGTACTTC	CASSPLRNYEQYF
TRBV28	TRBJ2-1	.	TRBD2	TGTGCCAGCAGTTCCCCAAAAATAAATAGCGGGACCTACAATGAGCAGTTCTTC	CASSSPKINSGTYNEQFF
TRBV9	TRBJ2-7	.	.	TGTGCCAGCAGCGTAGCAGGGCGCGAGCAGTACTTC	CASSVAGREQYF
TRBV4-3	TRBJ2-5	once	TRBD2	TGCGCCAGCAGCCAAGATTTGACTAGCGGGAGACCCCAAGAGACCCAGTACTTC	CASSQDLTSGRPQETQYF
TRBV27	TRBJ2-5	.	TRBD2	TGTGCCAGCAGTTTATTTGGACTAGCGGGAGGTGTCCAAGAGACCCAGTACTTC	CASSLFGLAGGVQETQYF
TRBV6-1	TRBJ1-2	.	.	TGTGCCAGCAGCGAGAGCGTCCACTATGGCTACACCTTC	CASSESVHYGYTF
TRBV19	TRBJ1-5	.	.	TGTGCCAGTAGACTGGACAGATCTAGCAATCAGCCCCAGCATTTT	CASRLDRSSNQPQHF
TRBV30	TRBJ1-6	few	TRBD1	TGTGCCTGGGCTTCCGGGACAGGCCATTCACCCCTCCACTTT	CAWASGTGHSPLHF
TRBV6-1	TRBJ2-5	.	TRBD1	TGTGCCAGCAGTGAAGGAGCGGACAGGCAAGAGACCCAGTACTTC	CASSEGADRQETQYF
TRBV28	TRBJ1-2	.	TRBD1	TGTGCCAGCAGTTTATCCTCTGCAGGGGGCCATGGCTACACCTTC	CASSLSSAGGHGYTF
TRBV7-2	TRBJ1-5	few	TRBD1	TGTGCCAGCAGCTCTAGCCCAACAGGGGTCGGACAGCCCCAGCATTTT	CASSSSPTGVGQPQHF
TRBV9	TRBJ1-1	.	TRBD1	TGTGCCAGCAGCATCGGGACAGGGAAATCAGGTACTGAAGCTTTCTTT	CASSIGTGKSGTEAFF
TRBV6-5	TRBJ1-1	once	.	TGTGCCAGCAGGCGCATAGGGGACACTGAAGCTTTCTTT	CASRRIGDTEAFF
TRBV11-3	TRBJ2-7	.	.	TGTGCCAGCAGCTTAGACAGGAACTACGAGCAGTACTTC	CASSLDRNYEQYF
TRBV5-1	TRBJ2-5	once	TRBD2	TGCGCCAGCAGTGGGACTAGCGGGAGGGCGGTTCGAGAGACCCAGTACTTC	CASSGTSGRAVRETQYF
TRBV9	TRBJ2-1	.	.	TGTGCCAGCAGCGTAGCGGGGTCCTACAATGAGCAGTTCTTC	CASSVAGSYNEQFF
TRBV5-1	TRBJ1-2	.	.	TGCGCCAGCAGCTGGGGGTCAGGGGCCCGGGATGGCTACACCTTC	CASSWGSGARDGYTF
TRBV11-1	TRBJ1-1	.	.	TGTGCCAGCAGCTGGCAAAGGAACACTGAAGCTTTCTTT	CASSWQRNTEAFF
TRBV13	TRBJ2-7	few	.	TGTGCCAGCACCCTAAGGGAGCTCCTCGGCGAGCAGTACTTC	CASTLRELLGEQYF
TRBV25-1	TRBJ2-3	.	.	TGTGCCAGCAGTGAGAACTCCGGTACGCAGTATTTT	CASSENSGTQYF
TRBV10-2	TRBJ1-5	.	.	TGCGCCAGCAGTAGGGAGGGTTATCAGCCCCAGCATTTT	CASSREGYQPQHF
TRBV7-9	TRBJ1-2	.	.	TGTTCCAGCAGCACAGGGTACCGAAACTATGGCTACACCTTC	CSSSTGYRNYGYTF
TRBV19	TRBJ2-5	once	TRBD1	TGTGCCAGTAGTATAGGGGGTATCAGGACAGGGTTGCGGGAGACCCAGTACTTC	CASSIGGIRTGLRETQYF
TRBV11-2	TRBJ2-7	.	TRBD2	TGTGCCAGCAGCTCCTCCGGGACTAGCAGCGAGCAGTACTTC	CASSSSGTSSEQYF
TRBV6-1	TRBJ1-5	.	.	TGTGCCAGCAGTGAATACAGAGGCAATCAGCCCCAGCATTTT	CASSEYRGNQPQHF
TRBV7-3	TRBJ2-5	.	TRBD2	TGTGCCAGCAGCTTAGGACTAGGAGGTCACCAGACCCAGTACTTC	CASSLGLGGHQTQYF